This TCR beta chain is from a study of T cell responses to AZD1222 COVID-19 vaccine. As concerns this clone: Its antigen remains unidentified.

Using immunoSEQ multiplex PCR, the repertoire was profiled, and TCRdb retains in-frame clones only, with some absent. The sample holds 100,000 to 150,000 clones, roughly 90% seen once. Findings and caveats of the study: Reportedly, nearly half the spike-specific TCRs target unmutated variant regions.

This clonotype originated in an adult in good health. Sequenced material: peripheral blood, taken on day 0 of AZD1222 vaccination.

The CDR3 sequence: CASRTAAVSGNTIYF. CDR3 DNA sequence: TGTGCCAGCAGAACAGCAGCCGTCTCTGGAAACACCATATATTTT. The chain couples TRBV25-1 to TRBJ1-3; unclear D gene. The CDR3 sequence is 15 residues long. CDR1 is MGHDK and CDR2 is SYGVNS in the germline V gene. V dropped 6 bases and J dropped 0 bases, with 12 bases sitting between them.